The 18 T cell receptor beta chains reported below all come from one sample, sequenced in a study of blood T cell repertoires in COVID-19 (dated by TCRdb to between 2020 and 2021). Receptors were amplified or captured by the immunoSEQ multiplex PCR assay. TCRdb provides this immuneACCESS table in a form limited to in-frame rearrangements. Some clones are lacking; in checked studies, under half of them reflect an unresolved V gene, and why the rest are absent is not known. In this sample the table shows some 240,000 clones, around 90% of which occur a single time. The ten largest account for 2.1% of the sample. Source material: peripheral blood. The receptors originated from a woman aged 60-70 years with COVID-19, enrolled during active disease.

The chain uses TRBV7-2 and TRBJ2-5; unclear D gene. CDR1 and CDR2 (germline): SGHTA, FQGNSA. The CDR3 has 12 amino acids. V lost 3 bases and J 5 bases, leaving 7 bases between the germline ends. The CDR3 coding sequence is TGTGCCAGCAGCTTTAACCGGGAGACCCAGTACTTC. Translated, it gives CASSFNRETQYF.

The chain combines TRBV11-2 with TRBJ1-1; TRBD1 agrees at 8 bases. Germline V gives CDR1 SGHAT, CDR2 FQNNGV. The CDR3 runs to 17 residues. The ends lost 6 bases at V and 4 bases at J; junction bases unmatched: 16. CDR3 amino acids: CASRGGISAGGITEAFF. CDR3 coding DNA: TGTGCCAGCAGGGGAGGGATTTCGGCAGGGGGCATCACTGAAGCTTTCTTT.

The chain has TRBV3-1 (or the pseudogene TRBV3-2) and TRBJ1-6; TRBD1 matches at 8 bases. The junction had 6 bases not matched to a gene; V was cut back by 4 bases and J by 13 bases. The CDR3 loop spans 13 amino acids. CDR1 and CDR2 (germline): LGHDT, YNNKEL (reference sequence). CDR3 region: CASSPPGGKPLHF. The CDR3 bases are TGTGCCAGCAGCCCTCCAGGGGGCAAGCCCCTCCACTTT.

The chain carries TRBV15 and TRBJ1-4, with unresolved D. With 2 bases removed from V and 0 bases from J, the gap between germline ends came to 7 bases. Germline V gives CDR1 LNHNV, CDR2 YYDKDF (reference sequence). This CDR3 contains 15 residues. This CDR3 is CATSRSIATNEKLFF. As DNA, the CDR3 is TGTGCCACCAGCAGATCGATAGCAACTAATGAAAAACTGTTTTTT.

The chain employs TRBV19 and TRBJ2-1, with D possibly being TRBD2 (5 bases). The CDR3 loop spans 12 amino acids. Trimming pared 3 bases from V and 9 bases from J, leaving 9 bases between. Germline V gene lookup returns CDR1 LNHDA and CDR2 SQIVND (reference sequence). The CDR3 sequence: CASSMAAAEQFF. The CDR3 nucleotides are TGTGCCAGTAGTATGGCAGCGGCTGAGCAGTTCTTC.

The CDR3 loop reads CASSLGRTGYGYTF. CDR3 sequence (DNA): TGTGCCAGCAGCTTAGGGCGGACAGGGTATGGCTACACCTTC. The chain is built from TRBV11-3 and TRBJ1-2; 8 bases agree with TRBD1. The CDR3 runs to 14 residues. Germline V gene lookup returns CDR1 SGHNT and CDR2 YENEEA. Trimming cost V 1 base and J 5 bases; bases outside gene matches: 3.

This clone was detected only once. The chain employs TRBV30 and TRBJ1-1; D uncertain. V was pared by 7 bases and J by 10 bases, with 16 bases between. The CDR3 loop spans 11 amino acids. Germline CDR1 GTSNPN, CDR2 SVGIG (reference sequence). The CDR3 nucleotides are TGTGCCTTACGAAACAGTATTTTAGCTTTCTTT. As protein: CALRNSILAFF.

This rearrangement joins TRBV25-1 to TRBJ1-4, with D possibly matching TRBD1 (5 bases). V was pared by 6 bases and J by 12 bases, with 11 bases between. The germline V gene encodes CDR1 MGHDK and CDR2 SYGVNS. The CDR3 is 11 amino acids. The CDR3 DNA reads TGTGCCAGCAGCAGGGCTAGGGAACTGTTTTTT. This sequence encodes CASSRARELFF.

The rearrangement uses TRBV12-5 and TRBJ1-1, with 7 bases fitting TRBD1. Germline lookup yields CDR1 LGHNT and CDR2 FRNRAP. This CDR3 is built from 13 residues. Germline trimming cut 6 bases from V and 3 bases from J; bases unmatched to any gene: 4. The chain's CDR3 is CASGPDRDTEAFF. Written as DNA, the CDR3 is TGTGCTAGTGGCCCTGACAGGGACACTGAAGCTTTCTTT.

The chain uses TRBV6-2 or TRBV6-3 and TRBJ1-2, with 7 bases that match TRBD1. CDR3 size: 13 residues. J gave up 8 bases and V 6 bases, and 9 bases lay outside the gene matches. Per germline, CDR1 MNHEY and CDR2 SVGEGT. The CDR3: CASSSRDSRGYTF. As DNA, the CDR3 is TGTGCCAGCAGCTCCCGGGACAGCCGGGGCTACACCTTC.

This chain links TRBV5-1 with TRBJ2-5; no firm D call. This CDR3 is built from 12 residues. V was pared by 4 bases and J by 2 bases, with 6 bases between. CDR1 and CDR2 from the germline V gene are SGHRS and YFSETQ. The DNA of the CDR3 is TGCGCCAGCAGCCTTATACAAGAGACCCAGTACTTC. Protein sequence: CASSLIQETQYF.

This chain joins TRBV19 and TRBJ2-5; 8 nucleotides align to TRBD1. CDR3 length equals 14 residues. V was clipped by 4 bases and J by 4 bases; unmatched bases: 5. Germline loops: CDR1 LNHDA, CDR2 SQIVND (reference sequence). DNA of the CDR3: TGTGCCAGTAGTAAAGGACAGGGAAGAGAGACCCAGTACTTC. It specifies CASSKGQGRETQYF.

The chain carries TRBV19 and TRBJ1-6; tentatively, D is TRBD1 (6 bases). V lost 7 bases and J 14 bases, leaving 18 bases between the germline ends. Germline V gene data show CDR1 as LNHDA and CDR2 as SQIVND (reference sequence). The CDR3 totals 13 residues. The CDR3 loop reads CASTPGPPGALHF. The CDR3 DNA follows: TGTGCCAGTACCCCGGGGCCGCCAGGGGCCCTCCACTTT.

This clone was seen a few times. V usage is TRBV7-8 and J usage is TRBJ1-2; D is unresolved. This CDR3 contains 15 residues. Germline CDR1 and CDR2: SGHVS and FQNEAQ. V lost 8 bases and J 4 bases, leaving 20 bases between the germline ends. The CDR3 sequence is CASLPEGTSLYGYTF. DNA for the CDR3: TGTGCCAGCCTCCCAGAGGGCACATCCCTCTATGGCTACACCTTC.

This clone was seen only a few times. This chain joins TRBV7-9 and TRBJ1-2, with 7 bases identical to TRBD1. Per the germline V gene, CDR1 is SEHNR and CDR2 is FQNEAQ (reference sequence). V trimming: 5 bases; J trimming: 7 bases; junction bases outside the gene matches: 16. There are 16 residues in the CDR3. In DNA, the CDR3 is TGTGCCAGCAGCGTGGCTGGGACAGACCCACGGGGTGGCTACACCTTC. Translated: CASSVAGTDPRGGYTF. Full variable domain (outside the CDR3, taken from reference TRBV7-9 and TRBJ1-2): DTGVSQNPRHKITKRGQNVTFRCDPISEHNRLYWYRQTLGQGPEFLTYFQNEAQLEKSRLLSDRFSAERPKGSFSTLEIQRTEQGDSAMYLCASSVAGTDPRGGYTFGSGTRLTVV.

The CDR3 DNA follows: TGTGCCAGCAGCTACCGCGGGAATGAAAAACTGTTTTTT. Residues: CASSYRGNEKLFF. The genes are TRBV7-9 and TRBJ1-4, with D unclear. CDR1 is SEHNR, CDR2 FQNEAQ, per germline (reference sequence). V lost 4 bases and J lost 5, with 8 bases in between. The CDR3 loop spans 13 amino acids.

This sequence joins TRBV18 and TRBJ1-1; D unclear. The CDR3 runs 14 residues. Germline V gene sequence: CDR1 KGHSH, CDR2 LQKENI. V lost 3 bases, J lost 0 bases, and 8 bases lay in between. The CDR3 DNA is TGTGCCAGCTCACCGACTGAGGTGAACACTGAAGCTTTCTTT. Translation: CASSPTEVNTEAFF. The full variable domain, with the rest looked up from reference TRBV18 and TRBJ1-1, is NAGVMQNPRHLVRRRGQEARLRCSPMKGHSHVYWYRQLPEEGLKFMVYLQKENIIDESGMPKERFSAEFPKEGPSILRIQQVVRGDSAAYFCASSPTEVNTEAFFGQGTRLTVV.

This chain joins TRBV19 and TRBJ2-7; 14 bases match TRBD2. The V segment lost 9 bases and the J segment 2 bases; nucleotides outside the gene matches: 6. This CDR3 has 15 residues. In germline, CDR1 is LNHDA, CDR2 SQIVND (reference sequence). The CDR3: CASRRGLAGAYEQYF. In DNA, the CDR3 is TGTGCCAGCCGAAGGGGACTAGCGGGGGCCTACGAGCAGTACTTC.